The 3 T cell receptor beta chains listed next were all sequenced from one sample in a study of shared T cell receptors in the human thymus. Sequenced by immunoSEQ multiplex PCR; TCRdb stores in-frame clones only, minus some. The table shows some 700,000 clones, with approximately 85% occurring only once. These data were likewise used in another study, on human thymus T cells.

Sequencing used thymocytes. The receptors derive from a girl under three years old with a congenital heart defect.

The rearrangement joins TRBV6-7 to TRBJ1-1; possible D gene TRBD1, 5 bases. TRBV6-7 is flagged as an ORF with uncertain function. This CDR3 is 15 amino acids long. V was trimmed by 2 bases and J by 5 bases, leaving 15 bases between them. CDR3 protein: CASSYPRRGGTEAFF. The CDR3 DNA sequence: TGTGCCAGCAGTTACCCGAGGAGGGGTGGTACTGAAGCTTTCTTT.

This chain uses TRBV27 with TRBJ2-3, with D unclear. Germline CDR1 reads MNHEY; CDR2 reads SMNVEV (reference sequence). V lost 3 bases to trimming and J lost 0 bases, with 7 bases between them. This CDR3 is 14 amino acids long. The DNA for the CDR3 is TGTGCCAGCAGTTTCGTCACTAGCACAGATACGCAGTATTTT. Translation: CASSFVTSTDTQYF.

The J gene is TRBJ1-2, the V gene TRBV21-1; the table's TRBD1 call for D was not verified on the DNA. TRBV21-1 is a pseudogene. The CDR3 runs to 13 residues. CDR3 sequence reads: CANGVRDRIGYTF. DNA of the CDR3: TGTGCCAACGGCGTAAGGGACAGAATAGGCTACACCTTC.